A single sample gave rise to the 5 T cell receptor beta chains below, sequenced in a study of blood T cell repertoires in COVID-19. Libraries were prepared by immunoSEQ multiplex PCR; TCRdb keeps only in-frame clonotypes and omits some of them. This sample has 95,000 to 110,000 clones, with around 82% found just once. Sequencing was carried out using peripheral blood. The receptors stem from a man aged 60-69 years with acute or convalescent COVID-19.

This clone appeared a single time. This chain uses TRBV18 with TRBJ1-1; D ambiguous. There are 13 residues in the CDR3. Trimming removed 6 bases at V and 3 bases at J, with 11 bases between. Germline V gene lookup returns CDR1 KGHSH and CDR2 LQKENI. The CDR3 sequence: CASSRALDTEAFF. Here the CDR3 DNA reads TGTGCCAGCTCGAGGGCTCTGGACACTGAAGCTTTCTTT.

The chain combines TRBV7-9 with TRBJ2-2, with D possibly matching TRBD2 (6 bases). Per the germline V gene, CDR1 is SEHNR and CDR2 is FQNEAQ (reference sequence). V was trimmed by 5 bases and J by 1 base, leaving 11 bases between them. This CDR3 has 15 residues. CDR3: CASSRGAGNTGELFF. The CDR3 region has the DNA TGTGCCAGCAGCCGCGGGGCGGGGAACACCGGGGAGCTGTTTTTT.

V and J are TRBV30 and TRBJ1-2; 8 bases are shared with TRBD1. Germline CDR1 is GTSNPN and CDR2 is SVGIG (reference sequence). After removal of 8 bases from V and 4 bases from J, the junction contained 9 bases not matched to a gene. This CDR3 comprises 13 residues. The CDR3 sequence is CAGNRGMGYGYTF. The CDR3 nucleotides are TGTGCCGGTAACAGGGGGATGGGCTATGGCTACACCTTC.

This chain joins TRBV27 and TRBJ2-2; D may be TRBD2 (5 bases). The CDR3 spans 14 residues. Germline CDR1 reads MNHEY; CDR2 reads SMNVEV (reference sequence). The V end was cut by 3 bases, the J end by 6 bases, with 11 bases between. The CDR3 region is CASSLDWRPGELFF. CDR3 DNA: TGTGCCAGCAGTTTGGACTGGCGACCCGGGGAGCTGTTTTTT.

The gene calls are TRBV6-1 and TRBJ2-1, with D perhaps TRBD1 (6 bases). Trimming left V 3 bases short and J 3 bases short, with 15 bases between. Per germline, CDR1 MNHNS and CDR2 SASEGT. The CDR3 contains 16 residues. The CDR3 DNA reads TGTGCCAGCAGTGACATGACAGGTTCTTTCTACAATGAGCAGTTCTTC. Its protein is CASSDMTGSFYNEQFF.